This T cell receptor (beta chain) was observed in a study of shared clonotypes between healthy human individuals. For the study at large: There were three CD4 naive, three CD4 memory, two CD8 naive and one CD8 memory plates per donor.

Trimming removed 8 bases from V and 4 bases from J; junction bases left unmatched: 11. CDR1 and CDR2 from the germline V gene are SEHNR and FQNEAQ (reference sequence). The CDR3 is 15 residues long. CD45RO-negative cells were positively selected for CCR7, leaving out terminally differentiated effector memory CD45RA+ cells. Sequencing was performed with immunoSEQ multiplex PCR; in TCRdb, only in-frame clones are kept and a portion is missing. The table includes around 2,000,000 clones, more than 85% detected once. This TCR was recovered from a man aged 18 to 29 in good health. Some clones in this sample may be carry-over from other donors' samples. The source material was naive CD8+ T cells from PBMCs. The chain employs TRBV7-9 and TRBJ1-1, with 9 bases matching TRBD1. In nucleotides, the CDR3 is TGTGCCAGCCTCCGGGACAGGGACTTTCGCACTGAAGCTTTCTTT. It specifies CASLRDRDFRTEAFF.